The 20 T cell receptor beta chains below all came from one sample that was sequenced in a study of blood T cell repertoires in COVID-19 (dated by TCRdb to the early 2020s). The library came from the immunoSEQ multiplex PCR assay. What TCRdb holds here is the immuneACCESS table cut down to in-frame rearrangements. Part of the clones is not present; checked against another copy, under half of the missing clones reflect an unresolved V gene, and the others are unexplained. In this sample the table shows about 140,000 clones, 70% to 90% of which occur a single time. Jointly, the top ten make up approximately 9.9% of the sample. The specimen was peripheral blood. Receptors were obtained from a woman of 80 years or more with acute or convalescent COVID-19.

This rearrangement joins TRBV30 to TRBJ1-6; TRBD1 agrees at 10 bases. Germline CDR1 is GTSNPN and CDR2 is SVGIG (reference sequence). The J segment lost 9 bases and the V segment lost 4 bases, leaving 6 bases of the junction unmatched. This CDR3 comprises 14 residues. The CDR3 coding sequence is TGTGCCTGGAACCCGGGACAGGGGTTTTCACCCCTCCACTTT. Protein sequence: CAWNPGQGFSPLHF.

This clone was detected only once. The chain recombines TRBV5-6 with TRBJ1-1, with 9 bases fitting TRBD1. The CDR3 spans 15 residues. V shed 4 bases and J 2 bases; nucleotides not matched to a gene: 6. The germline V gene has CDR1 SGHDT and CDR2 YYEEEE. This CDR3 is CASSEGQGLNTEAFF. The CDR3 DNA sequence: TGTGCCAGCAGCGAGGGACAGGGTTTAAACACTGAAGCTTTCTTT.

V and J are TRBV7-2 and TRBJ1-2; perhaps TRBD1 as D (5 bases). V gave up 0 bases and J gave up 4 bases, with 12 bases separating them. The germline V gene has CDR1 SGHTA and CDR2 FQGNSA. The CDR3 is 15 amino acids. The CDR3, as DNA: TGTGCCAGCAGCTTAGCACGGACAACCGTCTATGGCTACACCTTC. Residues: CASSLARTTVYGYTF.

The CDR3 DNA is TGCGCCAGCAGCCAAGGACAGTGGCGGGGGCCGCGCGGAGAGACCCAGTACTTC. Translated, it gives CASSQGQWRGPRGETQYF. The chain has TRBV4-1 and TRBJ2-5, with a weak D call TRBD2 (7 bases). V was trimmed by 1 base and J by 4 bases, leaving 22 bases between them. CDR3 length: 18 amino acids. CDR1 MGHRA and CDR2 YSYEKL come from the germline V gene.

The chain has TRBV3-1 (or the pseudogene TRBV3-2) and TRBJ2-5; 8 bases align to TRBD1. The CDR3 has 14 amino acids. Germline loops: CDR1 LGHDT, CDR2 YNNKEL (reference sequence). Trimming at V came to 0 bases and at J to 5 bases, leaving 2 bases not matched to a gene. CDR3 DNA sequence: TGTGCCAGCAGCCAAGACAGGGGGCGGGAGACCCAGTACTTC. Its translation is CASSQDRGRETQYF.

The CDR3 nucleotides are TGTGCCAGTAGTACCTCTTCCCAGCGGGGGGGCGGCGAGCAGTACTTC. This translates into CASSTSSQRGGGEQYF. The rearrangement links TRBV19 to TRBJ2-7; the match to TRBD2 covers 10 bases. Trimming took 4 bases from V and 6 from J; bases not matched to a gene: 12. Germline V gene sequence: CDR1 LNHDA, CDR2 SQIVND (reference sequence). This CDR3 has 16 residues.

CDR3 DNA sequence: TGTGCCATCAGTGAGTCGGGGACAGGGTTTGTCGGCTACGAGCAGTACTTC. This gives the protein CAISESGTGFVGYEQYF. The rearrangement joins TRBV10-3 to TRBJ2-7; 9 bases fit TRBD1. This CDR3 has 17 residues. CDR1 ENHRY and CDR2 SYGVKD come from the germline V gene. V lost 0 bases, J lost 3 bases, and 9 bases stayed unmatched.

The V gene is TRBV18, the J gene TRBJ1-5; a possible D gene is TRBD1 (6 bases). V gave up 3 bases and J gave up 4 bases, with 16 bases separating them. This CDR3 is 16 amino acids long. Germline V lookup: CDR1 KGHSH, CDR2 LQKENI. The CDR3 loop reads CASSPFSTGVNQPQHF. CDR3 DNA sequence: TGTGCCAGCTCACCCTTTTCGACAGGAGTAAATCAGCCCCAGCATTTT.

The V call is TRBV7-8, the J call TRBJ1-5; D is ambiguous. Germline V gene lookup returns CDR1 SGHVS and CDR2 FQNEAQ. CDR3 length: 14 residues. V was pared by 5 bases and J by 2 bases, with 10 bases between. In DNA, the CDR3 is TGTGCCAGCAGCCCGAGGCGGGGCAATCAGCCCCAGCATTTT. Its translation: CASSPRRGNQPQHF.

The gene calls are TRBV29-1 and TRBJ1-2, with D possibly TRBD1 on 5 matching bases. The CDR3 has 13 residues. Trimming cost V 5 bases and J 4 bases, with 14 bases left between them. The germline V gene has CDR1 SQVTM and CDR2 ANQGSEA. The CDR3 sequence is CSVWGQTTYGYTF. For the CDR3, the DNA is TGCAGCGTTTGGGGCCAAACTACCTATGGCTACACCTTC.

The chain links TRBV27 to TRBJ2-3; tentatively, D is TRBD1 (6 bases). The CDR3 contains 13 residues. V shed 4 bases and J shed 5 bases, with 10 bases lying between them. Germline lookup yields CDR1 MNHEY and CDR2 SMNVEV (reference sequence). This CDR3 is CASSWTDEDTQYF. The CDR3 coding sequence is TGTGCCAGCAGTTGGACAGATGAAGATACGCAGTATTTT.

The chain recombines TRBV21-1 with TRBJ2-7; no check of the table's D call, TRBD1, against the DNA was made. TRBV21-1 is classified as a pseudogene. The CDR3 loop spans 15 amino acids. CDR3 residues: CARMRGRGQTYEQYF. CDR3 coding DNA: TGTGCCAGGATGCGAGGCAGGGGGCAAACCTACGAGCAGTACTTC.

This sequence joins TRBV5-6 and TRBJ2-7, with 9 bases matching TRBD1. CDR3 length: 15 residues. V trimming: 4 bases; J trimming: 6 bases; junction bases outside the gene matches: 11. Germline V gene lookup returns CDR1 SGHDT and CDR2 YYEEEE. This CDR3 reads CASSLQTGGVGEQYF. CDR3 nucleotide sequence: TGTGCCAGCAGCCTCCAGACAGGGGGAGTGGGCGAGCAGTACTTC.

The chain combines TRBV5-1 with TRBJ1-1; TRBD1 matches at 12 bases. Germline V gene lookup returns CDR1 SGHRS and CDR2 YFSETQ. This CDR3 is 16 amino acids long. V lost 4 bases and J lost 5; bases outside the gene matches: 9. In DNA form, the CDR3 reads TGCGCCAGCAGCCCCGGGACAGGGGGCGGAAATACTGAAGCTTTCTTT. The encoded protein is CASSPGTGGGNTEAFF.

This rearrangement joins TRBV6-6 to TRBJ1-2; TRBD1 might be the D (6 bases). The CDR3 contains 15 residues. The V gene's germline CDR1 is MNHNY and CDR2 SVGAGI (reference sequence). V dropped 7 bases and J dropped 8 bases, with 23 bases sitting between them. Here the CDR3 reads CASTMSSGTSWGYTF. CDR3 nucleotide sequence: TGTGCCAGCACTATGAGCTCCGGGACATCATGGGGCTACACCTTC.

In its sample, this clone was seen once. The genes are TRBV18 and TRBJ1-1; D might be TRBD1 (5 bases). V was trimmed by 1 base and J by 0 bases, leaving 12 bases between them. There are 16 residues in the CDR3. Per germline, CDR1 KGHSH and CDR2 LQKENI. The CDR3 DNA reads as TGTGCCAGCTCACCACGTGACAGCCTCCTGAACACTGAAGCTTTCTTT. Translating it yields CASSPRDSLLNTEAFF.

This clone was seen a single time. The rearrangement joins TRBV7-2 to TRBJ2-5, with 9 bases lining up with TRBD2. V gave up 3 bases and J gave up 4 bases; unmatched junction bases: 3. Germline V gene data show CDR1 as SGHTA and CDR2 as FQGNSA. This CDR3 region has 14 residues. The CDR3 nucleotides read TGTGCCAGCAGCTTTAATAGCGGGGGAGAGACCCAGTACTTC. Translation: CASSFNSGGETQYF.

This clone was seen a single time. This chain links TRBV19 with TRBJ2-1, with 11 bases matching TRBD1. Unmatched junction bases numbered 12, after V lost 4 bases and J lost 10 bases. The germline V gene encodes CDR1 LNHDA and CDR2 SQIVND (reference sequence). The CDR3 has 16 residues. The CDR3 nucleotides are TGTGCCAGTAGTACGACCGGGACAGGGGGTGTCGAGGAGCAGTTCTTC. It specifies CASSTTGTGGVEEQFF.

This chain connects TRBV6-5 to TRBJ1-3; D gene ambiguous. Trimming removed 0 bases at V and 0 bases at J, with 6 bases between. Germline V gene lookup returns CDR1 MNHEY and CDR2 SVGAGI. This CDR3 is 15 amino acids long. CDR3 nucleotide sequence: TGTGCCAGCAGTTACTCACACCCCTCTGGAAACACCATATATTTT. Encoded protein: CASSYSHPSGNTIYF.

The J gene is TRBJ2-5, the V gene TRBV3-1 (or the pseudogene TRBV3-2), with 8 nucleotides matching TRBD1. The germline V gene encodes CDR1 LGHDT and CDR2 YNNKEL (reference sequence). Trimming at V came to 3 bases and at J to 3 bases, leaving 3 bases not matched to a gene. The CDR3 sequence is 14 residues long. As DNA, the CDR3 is TGTGCCAGCAGCCAGCAGGGGGCTAAAGAGACCCAGTACTTC. It codes for CASSQQGAKETQYF.